These 9 T cell receptor beta chains share one sample of origin, sequenced in a study of T-cell reconstitution after alpha-beta-depleted transplantation in children. TCRbeta library construction was performed incorporating unique molecular identifiers. TCRdb redid the calling of the PCR reads with MiXCR, one entry per CDR3 protein. The sample contains over 200,000 distinct CDR3 sequences, about 9.2% of which appear only once. The sample in question was PBMCs from the stem cell graft donor, obtained from the stem cell graft. These receptors all stem from a human donor who donated a stem cell graft to a child with acute lymphoblastic leukemia.

This clonotype was picked up a small number of times. The rearrangement uses TRBV20-1 and TRBJ1-6; D not certain. V lost 2 bases and J lost 0, with 5 bases in between. In germline, CDR1 is DFQATT, CDR2 SNEGSKA (reference sequence). CDR3 length equals 14 residues. CDR3 in amino acids: CSARLISYNSPLHF. The CDR3 bases are TGCAGTGCTAGACTAATCTCCTATAATTCACCCCTCCACTTT.

In its sample, this clonotype was seen a few times. The rearrangement joins TRBV5-6 to TRBJ2-7; possibly TRBD1 for D (6 bases). CDR1 SGHDT and CDR2 YYEEEE come from the germline V gene. The CDR3 loop spans 14 amino acids. V lost 4 bases, J lost 3 bases, and 14 bases lay in between. The CDR3 DNA reads as TGTGCCAGCAGCGGCTCACAGGGATACTACGAGCAGTACTTC. This codes for CASSGSQGYYEQYF.

A note on this clonotype: A read error may explain this, as a much larger clone is one base away. The V gene is TRBV2, the J gene TRBJ1-2; unclear D gene. Between the trimmed V and J ends, which lost 7 bases and 7 bases, there was a span of 13 bases. Germline V gene data show CDR1 as SNHLY and CDR2 as FYNNEI. The CDR3 runs 12 residues. The CDR3 loop is CASTNRNCGYTF. CDR3 in DNA: TGTGCCAGCACGAACCGGAATTGTGGCTACACCTTC.

This clonotype has ten or more counts. The rearrangement links TRBV7-9 to TRBJ2-7; 8 bases align to TRBD1. CDR1 and CDR2 from the germline V gene are SEHNR and FQNEAQ (reference sequence). V shed 2 bases, J shed 2 bases, and the junction held 2 bases outside the gene matches. The CDR3 length is 14 residues. CDR3 DNA sequence: TGTGCCAGCAGCTTAACGGACAGGGCCTACGAGCAGTACTTC. This gives the protein CASSLTDRAYEQYF. Complete variable domain (other parts from reference TRBV7-9 and TRBJ2-7): DTGVSQNPRHKITKRGQNVTFRCDPISEHNRLYWYRQTLGQGPEFLTYFQNEAQLEKSRLLSDRFSAERPKGSFSTLEIQRTEQGDSAMYLCASSLTDRAYEQYFGPGTRLTVT.

The J gene is TRBJ1-6, the V gene TRBV18; D might be TRBD1 (6 bases). V was clipped by 3 bases and J by 13 bases, with 19 bases between them. The CDR3 has 15 amino acids. Germline V lookup: CDR1 KGHSH, CDR2 LQKENI. Here the CDR3 reads CASSPRGRGFSPLHF. CDR3 bases: TGTGCCAGCTCACCGCGGGGCAGGGGATTTAGCCCCCTCCACTTT. The full variable domain, rest sourced from reference TRBV18 and TRBJ1-6, is NAGVMQNPRHLVRRRGQEARLRCSPMKGHSHVYWYRQLPEEGLKFMVYLQKENIIDESGMPKERFSAEFPKEGPSILRIQQVVRGDSAAYFCASSPRGRGFSPLHFGNGTRLTVT.

The chain links TRBV7-2 to TRBJ2-1; 11 bases are shared with TRBD2. The CDR3 loop spans 17 amino acids. J gave up 3 bases and V 5 bases, and 9 bases lay outside the gene matches. Germline V gives CDR1 SGHTA, CDR2 FQGNSA. CDR3 in amino acids: CASSQGTSGGLYNEQFF. CDR3 bases: TGTGCCAGCAGCCAGGGGACTAGCGGAGGGCTCTACAATGAGCAGTTCTTC.

About this clonotype itself: One base away lies a much larger clone, so this may be a sequencing read error. No conserved phenylalanine or tryptophan ends this CDR3, so it is likely a read error. CDR3 sequence reads: CASLSPREAFS. The CDR3 DNA is TGTGCCAGCCTTAGCCCCAGGGAAGCTTTCTCT. The chain is built from TRBV28 and TRBJ1-1; no definite D call. The CDR3 totals 11 residues. From germline, CDR1 is MDHEN and CDR2 SYDVKM. With 8 bases removed from V and 8 bases from J, the gap between germline ends came to 12 bases.

This clonotype was picked up many times. This chain joins TRBV4-2 and TRBJ1-1; D unresolved. In germline, CDR1 is LGHNA, CDR2 YNFKEQ. This CDR3 spans 14 amino acids. V was shortened by 4 bases and J by 4 bases, with 13 bases between the two germline ends. DNA for the CDR3: TGTGCCAGCAGCCGCCCTTATACGGGCACTGAAGCTTTCTTT. Its protein product is CASSRPYTGTEAFF.

This clonotype has ten or more counts. A read error may explain this, as a much larger clone is one base away. The chain employs TRBV10-3 and TRBJ2-7; 8 bases line up with TRBD1. Germline V lookup: CDR1 ENHRY, CDR2 SYGVKD. The CDR3 contains 12 residues. J lost 5 bases, V lost 7 bases, and 4 bases had no gene match. The DNA of the CDR3 is TGTGCCATCACCTCGACAGGGGACGAGCAGTACTTC. Its protein product is CAITSTGDEQYF.